This entry lists 20 T cell receptor beta chains sequenced from one sample in a study of T cells in women clearing cervical HPV infection (dated by TCRdb to 2016 to 2018). Library creation used the immunoSEQ multiplex PCR assay. The table was pulled from immuneACCESS by TCRdb, which kept in-frame rearrangements only. Such tables lose some clones; where checked, under half of the loss comes from unresolved V genes, and the rest has no known cause. The sample's table covers 30,000 to 35,000 clones. About 16% of the sample is held by the ten biggest clonotypes. Sequenced input: blood buffy coat. The receptors were sampled from a woman between 18 and 70 years old with a cervical HPV16 infection that either progressed to CIN3+ or cleared (not recorded which).

Worth noting for this clone: The CDR3 goes on 3 residues after the read ends, and that part is filled in from the germline J gene. The chain joins TRBV5-1 to TRBJ2-3, with a weak D call TRBD1 (5 bases). This CDR3 region has 15 residues. Germline V gene sequence: CDR1 SGHRS, CDR2 YFSETQ. V was pared by 2 bases and J by 0 bases, with 10 bases between. The covered CDR3 bases are TGCGCCAGCAGCTTTAAGGGGTCAAGCACAGATACG. It codes for CASSFKGSSTDT. The full CDR3 reads CASSFKGSSTDTQYF.

For this clone: The CDR3 extends 3 residues past the end of the read, so its final part is completed from the germline J gene. The chain recombines TRBV7-6 with TRBJ2-3; 10 bases are shared with TRBD2. The CDR3 totals 18 residues. The germline V gene encodes CDR1 SGHVS and CDR2 FNYEAQ. This CDR3 reads CASSFLSGGPRVRQTQYF. CDR3 DNA (partial): TGTGCCAGCAGCTTTCTTAGCGGGGGGCCCAGAGTCCGACAGACG.

A word on this clone: Sequencing ends 3 residues short of the CDR3 end; the germline J gene provides the rest. This chain joins TRBV30 and TRBJ2-3, with D tentatively TRBD2 (5 bases). The CDR3 is 10 residues long. Germline values: CDR1 GTSNPN, CDR2 SVGIG (reference sequence). The part of the CDR3 DNA that was read is TGTGCCTGGAGCACCGGGGCG. The encoded protein is CAWSTGA. The whole CDR3 protein is CAWSTGAQYF.

About this clone itself: The read gets to within 3 residues of the CDR3 end, and the germline J gene fills in the rest. The rearrangement links TRBV9 to TRBJ2-7; TRBD2 might be the D (7 bases). V shed 2 bases and J shed 3 bases, with 21 bases lying between them. Germline CDR1 and CDR2: SGDLS and YYNGEE. The CDR3 is made up of 17 amino acids. CDR3 bases read: TGTGCCAGCAGCGTCCCTGGGGGGGCCCTCCGTTGCTACGAG. Translated: CASSVPGGALRCYE. The CDR3 in its entirety is CASSVPGGALRCYEQYF.

Comment on this clone: The read comes to an end 3 residues before the CDR3 does, leaving the germline J gene to fill in the end. The gene calls are TRBV7-9 and TRBJ2-4, with 10 bases that match TRBD1. The CDR3 is made up of 13 amino acids. CDR1 is SEHNR and CDR2 is FQNEAQ in the germline V gene (reference sequence). The CDR3 here is CASSLGTGEGQYF. The DNA read from the CDR3 is TGTGCCAGCAGCTTGGGGACAGGGGAAGGT. Full variable domain (remainder filled in from reference TRBV7-9 and TRBJ2-4): DTGVSQNPRHKITKRGQNVTFRCDPISEHNRLYWYRQTLGQGPEFLTYFQNEAQLEKSRLLSDRFSAERPKGSFSTLEIQRTEQGDSAMYLCASSLGTGEGQYFGAGTRLSVL.

In the case of this clone: Read data end 3 residues before the CDR3 end; the end is taken from the germline J gene. V and J are TRBV30 and TRBJ2-3; either TRBD1 or TRBD2 may supply D (5 bases each). This CDR3 has 13 residues. Germline assignment: CDR1 GTSNPN and CDR2 SVGIG (reference sequence). The CDR3 bases that were read are TGTGCCTGGAGTTTCAGGGTGGGAGAGACG. Its translation: CAWSFRVGET. The whole CDR3 region reads CAWSFRVGETQYF.

Comment on this clone: The read finishes 3 residues shy of the CDR3 end, and the germline J gene is used to complete it. V usage is TRBV30 and J usage is TRBJ2-7; D possibly corresponds to TRBD2 (7 bases). The CDR3 sequence is 14 residues long. Germline V gene data show CDR1 as GTSNPN and CDR2 as SVGIG (reference sequence). The V end was cut by 2 bases, the J end by 6 bases, with 17 bases between. CDR3 DNA (partial): TGTGCCTGGAGTATCGGGGGGCTAATCCTCGAG. This gives the protein CAWSIGGLILE. From start to end, the CDR3 is CAWSIGGLILEQYF. Full variable domain (remainder filled in from reference TRBV30 and TRBJ2-7): SQTIHQWPATLVQPVGSPLSLECTVEGTSNPNLYWYRQAAGRGLQLLFYSVGIGQISSEVPQNLSASRPQDRQFILSSKKLLLSDSGFYLCAWSIGGLILEQYFGPGTRLTVT.

Turning to this clone: Read coverage stops 3 residues before the CDR3 terminus; the germline J gene supplies the remainder. The V call is TRBV6-1, the J call TRBJ1-4; a weak D match, TRBD1 (6 bases). Germline V lookup: CDR1 MNHNS, CDR2 SASEGT. The CDR3 is 16 residues long. The covered CDR3 bases are TGTGCCAGCAGTGAGAGGGCAGGGACATCGAATTCACCA. It specifies CASSERAGTSNSP. Given in full, the CDR3 is CASSERAGTSNSPLFF.

About this clone itself: One end of the junction fails to match germline, which may point to a read error. The read halts 3 residues ahead of the CDR3 end, with the missing end drawn from the germline J gene. The V gene is TRBV4-2, the J gene TRBJ1-5; a weak D match, TRBD1 (5 bases). The CDR3 sequence is 15 residues long. The germline gives CDR1 LGHNA, CDR2 YNFKEQ. CDR3 protein: CASSQEGRGDQPQHF. The part of the CDR3 DNA that was read is TGCGCCAGCAGCCAAGAAGGAAGAGGGGATCAGCCC.

A note on this clone: The read ends 3 residues early relative to the CDR3; the germline J gene fills the gap. The genes are TRBV30 and TRBJ1-3; no firm D call. The CDR3 is made up of 12 amino acids. CDR1 is GTSNPN and CDR2 is SVGIG in the germline V gene (reference sequence). Trimming removed 4 bases from V and 8 bases from J, with 12 bases in between. This CDR3 reads CAWNIFEDTIYF. CDR3 DNA, as far as it was read: TGTGCCTGGAACATTTTCGAGGACACC.

Details on this clone: The observed sequence ends 3 residues before the CDR3 terminus, with the missing tail filled in from the germline J gene. The genes are TRBV6-1 and TRBJ1-5, with D possibly TRBD1 on 5 matching bases. The CDR3 loop spans 14 amino acids. Trimming removed 4 bases from V and 7 bases from J, with 14 bases in between. The germline V gene has CDR1 MNHNS and CDR2 SASEGT. CDR3 bases read: TGTGCCAGCAGTGGGACAACAGCACGCCAGCCC. Translating it yields CASSGTTARQP. The CDR3 in full is CASSGTTARQPQHF.

The sequenced part of the CDR3 DNA is TGTGCCAGCAGCTTTTACGGGGTCCAAGAGACC. It encodes CASSFYGVQET. The CDR3, in full, reads CASSFYGVQETQYF. J is TRBJ2-5 and V is TRBV11-1; possible D gene TRBD2, 5 bases. The CDR3 end is not reached by the read, which stops 3 residues before it; the germline J gene fills it in. Between the trimmed V and J ends, which lost 3 bases and 1 base, there was a span of 9 bases. Germline CDR1 and CDR2: SGHAT and FQDESV (reference sequence). This CDR3 contains 14 residues.

Concerning this clone: The read comes to an end 3 residues before the CDR3 does, leaving the germline J gene to fill in the end. V usage is TRBV18 and J usage is TRBJ1-5, with D hard to call. The CDR3 is 11 amino acids. Germline CDR1 reads KGHSH; CDR2 reads LQKENI. CDR3 region: CASSLTDPQHF. Partial CDR3 DNA: TGTGCCAGCTCGCTCACAGATCCC.

For this clone: With the read ending 3 residues before the CDR3 end, the germline J gene is used to fill in that end. V usage is TRBV30 and J usage is TRBJ2-4; 12 bases match TRBD1. The CDR3 has 14 amino acids. Germline assignment: CDR1 GTSNPN and CDR2 SVGIG (reference sequence). CDR3 bases read: TGTGCCTGGAGTCGGGGACAGGGGGCTTATGGT. This encodes CAWSRGQGAYG. The complete CDR3 protein is CAWSRGQGAYGQYF.

As to this clone: The CDR3 end is not reached by the read, which stops 3 residues before it; the germline J gene fills it in. The chain carries TRBV18 and TRBJ1-1; possible D gene TRBD1, 6 bases. The V end lost 2 bases, the J end lost 0 bases, and 10 bases lay between the germline ends. Germline V lookup: CDR1 KGHSH, CDR2 LQKENI. There are 15 residues in the CDR3. This CDR3 reads CASSPSGQMNTEAFF. The part of the CDR3 DNA that was read is TGTGCCAGCTCACCATCAGGACAGATGAACACTGAA.

The sequenced part of the CDR3 DNA is TGTGCCAGCAGCTCGAGGTCTCGGTTCACAGCTGAA. This encodes CASSSRSRFTAE. The whole CDR3 protein is CASSSRSRFTAEAFF. The chain employs TRBV5-6 and TRBJ1-1, with D unresolved. The DNA ends 3 residues before the CDR3 does, and the rest of the CDR3 is filled in from the germline J gene. The CDR3 has 15 residues. V was clipped by 3 bases and J by 6 bases, with 18 bases between them. From germline, CDR1 is SGHDT and CDR2 YYEEEE.

Notes on this clone: The read comes to an end 3 residues before the CDR3 does, leaving the germline J gene to fill in the end. The gene calls are TRBV30 and TRBJ2-5; no reliable D call. The CDR3 runs to 13 residues. V lost 0 bases, J lost 6 bases, and 11 bases lay in between. Per germline, CDR1 GTSNPN and CDR2 SVGIG (reference sequence). The CDR3 is CAWSVRLEQTQYF. The covered CDR3 bases are TGTGCCTGGAGTGTACGCCTAGAGCAGACC.

A note on this clone: Read data end 3 residues before the CDR3 end; the end is taken from the germline J gene. The chain is built from TRBV5-3 and TRBJ1-5; the match to TRBD1 covers 9 bases. TRBV5-3 is an ORF for which the function is uncertain. The CDR3 runs 17 residues. V was pared by 10 bases and J by 6 bases, with 20 bases of the junction left unmatched. The sequenced CDR3 bases are TGTGCCCGAAAACCTACCCCCGGGACAGGGTACCCTCAGCCC. It translates to CARKPTPGTGYPQP. The full CDR3 reads CARKPTPGTGYPQPQHF.

As for this clone: The read ends 3 residues early relative to the CDR3; the germline J gene fills the gap. This chain uses TRBV7-2 with TRBJ2-5; D is perhaps TRBD2 (5 bases). The germline gives CDR1 SGHTA, CDR2 FQGNSA. With 4 bases removed from V and 2 bases from J, the gap between germline ends came to 11 bases. The CDR3 runs 14 residues. The CDR3 loop reads CASSSRLAQETQYF. The CDR3 bases that were read are TGTGCCAGCAGCTCCCGGCTAGCACAAGAGACC.

As for this clone: The CDR3 goes on 3 residues after the read ends, and that part is filled in from the germline J gene. The rearrangement joins TRBV7-6 to TRBJ1-4; possible D gene TRBD1, 5 bases. The V gene's germline CDR1 is SGHVS and CDR2 FNYEAQ. The CDR3 has 16 residues. With 1 base removed from V and 7 bases from J, the gap between germline ends came to 16 bases. The CDR3 region is CASSLEIGWRGEKLFF. The CDR3 DNA, read in part, is TGTGCCAGCAGCTTAGAGATCGGGTGGAGGGGTGAAAAA.